This T cell receptor (beta chain) is drawn from a study of Graves' ophthalmopathy and Graves' hyperthyroidism. In the study overall: Hyperthyroidism was classified as stable if no ophthalmopathy occurred within 18 months of follow-up.

Whole-study results and caveats: Most expanded thyroid clonotypes above 0.001 frequency also appeared in blood. Its predictions of ophthalmopathy progression gave the model 70.59% sensitivity and almost 75% specificity.

The TCR beta CDR3 regions underwent amplification from RNA transcripts. HTBI-primed first-round RT-PCR preceded second-round multiplex PCR. TCRdb redid the calling of the multiplex PCR reads with MiXCR, one entry per CDR3 protein. Of over a million distinct CDR3 sequences in the sample, 36% were seen once. Aged 18 to 65, the patients with hyperthyroidism had under 2 months' duration and were newly diagnosed. This clonotype occurred many times. Its antigen is not identified. An end of the junction differs from the germline gene, which may be a read error. The sequence was obtained from an adult man with Graves' hyperthyroidism. Material for sequencing was peripheral blood or thyroid tissue (not recorded which).

The CDR3 loop reads CATRQGPNTEAFF. The CDR3, as DNA: TGTGCCACCAGACAGGGACCGAACACTGAGGCTTTCTTT. The genes are TRBV19 and TRBJ1-1, with 7 bases lining up with TRBD1. Germline CDR1 is LNHDA and CDR2 is SQIVND (reference sequence). There are 13 residues in the CDR3.